The 12 T cell receptor beta chains presented below share a single source sample, sequenced in a study of chemoradiotherapy in HPV16-positive cancers. Profiled with immunoSEQ multiplex PCR; TCRdb holds only in-frame clones, not every one. The data hold 9,000 to 15,000 clones, with 63% observed a single time. Sampling was done from a patient who underwent chemoradiotherapy. Receptors originate from a human donor with HPV-associated anogenital cancer.

The V and J genes are TRBV5-1 and TRBJ2-5; 7 bases match TRBD2. The CDR3 covers 13 residues. The junction had 6 bases not matched to a gene; V was cut back by 5 bases and J by 5 bases. Germline CDR1 reads SGHRS; CDR2 reads YFSETQ. As DNA, the CDR3 is TGCGCCAGCAGGAACCTCGGGGGGGAGACCCAGTACTTC. Translation: CASRNLGGETQYF.

The chain links TRBV7-3 to TRBJ2-2; TRBD2 is a possible D gene (6 bases). The length of the CDR3 is 14 residues. Between the trimmed V and J ends, which lost 0 bases and 4 bases, there was a span of 6 bases. Germline CDR1 is SGHTA and CDR2 is FQGTGA. The CDR3 reads CASSLTGGTGELFF. CDR3 DNA: TGTGCCAGCAGCTTAACGGGGGGCACCGGGGAGCTGTTTTTT.

Only a few counts were recorded for this clone. The chain links TRBV7-8 to TRBJ1-1; TRBD1 matches 11 bases. CDR1 and CDR2 (germline): SGHVS, FQNEAQ. J gave up 8 bases and V 3 bases, and 5 bases lay outside the gene matches. The CDR3 totals 14 residues. The CDR3 DNA is TGTGCCAGCAGCTTGGGACAGGGGGGCAAAGAAGCTTTCTTT. Translated: CASSLGQGGKEAFF.

Relative to its sample, this clone is medium-sized. The chain joins TRBV27 to TRBJ2-7; D is unresolved. Germline V gives CDR1 MNHEY, CDR2 SMNVEV (reference sequence). Trimming pared 6 bases from V and 7 bases from J, leaving 16 bases between. The CDR3 sequence is 13 residues long. CDR3 sequence reads: CASSPTAAGEQYF. The CDR3 nucleotides are TGTGCCAGCAGCCCTACTGCTGCCGGGGAGCAGTACTTC.

The rearrangement links TRBV6-5 to TRBJ2-3, with 8 positions matching TRBD2. This CDR3 is 16 amino acids long. Trimming removed 4 bases from V and 5 bases from J; junction bases left unmatched: 11. CDR1 and CDR2 from the germline V gene are MNHEY and SVGAGI. CDR3 in amino acids: CASSSHGGGSKDTQYF. In DNA form, the CDR3 reads TGTGCCAGCAGTTCCCACGGGGGGGGTTCGAAAGATACGCAGTATTTT.

This clone was found a few times. The V call is TRBV2, the J call TRBJ1-2, with no clear D. This CDR3 is 15 amino acids long. Germline-derived CDR1 and CDR2 are SNHLY and FYNNEI. The V and J ends lost 6 bases and 4 bases respectively, with 18 bases between them. CDR3: CASSPGSAGFYGYTF. In nucleotides, the CDR3 is TGTGCCAGCAGCCCCGGATCCGCCGGCTTCTATGGCTACACCTTC.

This clone qualifies as medium-sized (0.01 to 0.1%). The chain links TRBV7-9 to TRBJ1-2; 7 nucleotides match TRBD1. Losses at the gene ends were 1 base for V and 4 bases for J; bases not matched to a gene: 6. CDR3 length: 15 amino acids. Germline V gives CDR1 SEHNR, CDR2 FQNEAQ (reference sequence). CDR3 amino acids: CASSLDPGTAYGYTF. The CDR3 nucleotides read TGTGCCAGCAGCTTAGACCCCGGGACAGCCTATGGCTACACCTTC.

The V and J genes are TRBV27 and TRBJ2-2; no clear D. The CDR3 length is 15 residues. Trimming cost V 6 bases and J 5 bases, with 16 bases left between them. Germline CDR1 and CDR2: MNHEY and SMNVEV (reference sequence). The CDR3, as DNA: TGTGCCAGCAGAGGCGGCTATAGTAATACCGGGGAGCTGTTTTTT. This sequence encodes CASRGGYSNTGELFF.

This clone has a handful of counts. The J gene is TRBJ1-5, the V gene TRBV12-5; TRBD1 agrees at 8 bases. The CDR3 sequence is 17 residues long. Trimming cost V 1 base and J 2 bases; bases outside gene matches: 7. Germline loops: CDR1 LGHNT, CDR2 FRNRAP. The CDR3 nucleotides are TGTGCTAGTGGTTTGGATGTCGGACAGGGCGGCAATCAGCCCCAGCATTTT. Translation: CASGLDVGQGGNQPQHF.

The chain recombines TRBV27 with TRBJ2-1; 7 nucleotides line up with TRBD1. Trimming removed 6 bases from V and 4 bases from J; junction bases left unmatched: 15. This CDR3 spans 17 amino acids. The germline V gene encodes CDR1 MNHEY and CDR2 SMNVEV (reference sequence). CDR3 in amino acids: CASRDPIRTGVYNEQFF. The CDR3 DNA follows: TGTGCCAGCAGAGACCCTATCAGGACAGGTGTTTACAATGAGCAGTTCTTC.

The V gene is TRBV11-2, the J gene TRBJ2-5; 7 nucleotides align to TRBD2. Germline loops: CDR1 SGHAT, CDR2 FQNNGV. V lost 2 bases to trimming and J lost 0 bases; unmatched junction nucleotides: 3. The CDR3 is 15 amino acids. The CDR3 bases are TGTGCCAGCAGCTTACGACTAGCCTACCAAGAGACCCAGTACTTC. Encoded protein: CASSLRLAYQETQYF.

This chain uses TRBV6-6 with TRBJ1-6; D gene ambiguous. The CDR3 extends over 13 amino acids. Per germline, CDR1 MNHNY and CDR2 SVGAGI (reference sequence). V lost 8 bases to trimming and J lost 7 bases, with 12 bases between them. The CDR3 region is CASRGRINSPLHF. DNA of the CDR3: TGTGCCAGCCGCGGACGGATAAATTCACCCCTCCACTTT.